The entry that follows covers one T cell receptor (beta chain) sequence. Its antigen specificity is not known. No clone much larger than this one lies a single base away; base qualities are absent. Using the deep immunoSEQ assay, TCR CDR3 regions were amplified from genomic DNA by multiplex PCR. Extracted genomic DNA from each cell subset was distributed evenly across all wells of several immunoSEQ 96-well plates, and each plate was treated as a replicate. For sorted subsets, each replicate PCR was loaded with approximately 190 ng genomic DNA, equivalent to approximately 33,000 T cell genomes. The purified libraries were quantified using a Qubit 3.0 fluorometer, sized with a Bioanalyzer 2100, and then quantified again using the KAPA Library Quantification kit. A separate single-read 150-cycle Illumina NextSeq 550 flow cell was used to sequence each immunoSEQ 96-well plate. Per the authors' processing: Because only junctional sequences without quality scores were contained in the immunoSEQ output, filtering matching that applied to full-length reads could not be performed. To assign V/J genes and CDR3, sequences were annotated using PyIR, a Python wrapper for IgBLAST v1.9, with IMGT germline references. Reads were filtered out if the reads had weak V/J assignments (E-value above 1e-6), no CDR3, stop codons, out-of-frame junctions, or ambiguous translated residues. V3J clonotypes were defined by identical inferred V gene, J gene, and CDR3 amino acid sequence. Percentage overlap between repertoires was calculated by dividing the number of shared unique clonotypes by the size of the smaller repertoire. Three approaches were used to assess repertoire richness: RTK rarefaction, the Chao1 estimator, and Recon v2.1 estimates of unobserved clonotypes. OLGA was used to compute generation probabilities for all TCRbeta clonotypes that the gDNA method yielded from a few donors. The table was pulled from immuneACCESS by TCRdb, which kept in-frame rearrangements only. Such tables lose some clones; where checked, under half of the loss comes from unresolved V genes, and the rest has no known cause. V and J calls and clone size are copied from that table; D and trimming were computed from the DNA. The table for this sample lists approximately 1,500,000 clones; roughly 96% of them were counted only once. The ten top clones hold about 1% of the sample.

The donors were healthy, HIV-negative adults who had no recently reported acute infections or vaccinations. Only Caucasian adults living in Nashville, Tennessee, USA were represented among the donors. Magnetic negative selection was used to enrich CD4+ T cells, after which naive cells were positively selected on CD45RA and the negative fraction became the memory subset. After blood collection by leukapheresis, PBMCs were isolated using Ficoll-Histopaque density gradient centrifugation and then cryopreserved in the vapor phase of liquid nitrogen. Analytical flow cytometry was used to check the purity and quantity of every magnetically sorted T cell population. Genomic DNA was isolated from every sorted fraction and measured by UV absorbance on a Nanodrop 2000c. Trimming removed 8 bases from V and 2 bases from J, leaving 8 bases between the germline ends. The germline V gene yields SNHLY for CDR1 and FYNNEI for CDR2. The CDR3, cysteine through phenylalanine, is 12 amino acids long. CDR3 DNA only is kept here, 36 bases in frame from base 1.

This record belongs to a study of shared clonotypes between healthy human individuals (dated by TCRdb to 2019 to 2021). Regarding the research as a whole: Three men and two women, aged 18 to 49 years, made up the cohort. To increase sequencing depth and limit assay-specific biases, different laboratories used diverse techniques to prepare libraries and sequence TCR repertoires. For each donor, CD4 naive and CD4 memory were each run on three plates, CD8 naive on two plates, and CD8 memory on one plate. Each donor's leukapheresis produced roughly between about 0.85 and 10 billion PBMCs. To estimate repertoire size and how much clonotypes are shared between individuals, the study performed deep sequencing of blood TCR repertoires from 4 to 6 healthy adults. General findings and caveats noted by the study authors: Incomplete sequencing was indicated by rarefaction of sorted-subset datasets, despite the large sequencing depth. Compared with non-shared clonotypes, clonotypes shared by all four sorted-subset donors had higher generation probabilities. Across a few donors, about 4.5% of naive CD4, over 3% of naive CD8, about 2.3% of memory CD4, and around 0.4% of memory CD8 clonotypes were shared. Naive subsets generally had larger estimated clonotype richness than memory subsets. Pairwise subsampling led to the expectation that sequencing depth would affect the degree of clonotype sharing among donors. The small number of donors limited the genetic and exposure-history diversity represented. Only blood was sampled, and tissue TCR repertoires likely differ from those in blood.

The V and J genes are TRBV2 and TRBJ2-3, with no D gene named confidently. The specimen sequenced was naive CD4+ T cells sorted from blood. The cell subset or site label, read with the paper, signifies: CD45RA+ positively selected. The TCR comes from a man aged 25 to 40 in good health. The base sequence is TGTGCCAGCCATGCTGACACAGATACGCAGTATTTT. Its protein is CASHADTDTQYF.